These 18 T cell receptor beta chains share one sample of origin, sequenced in a study of control samples from healthy donors and cancer patients. Some clones are missing from TCRdb's copy, which holds only in-frame ones; the method was immunoSEQ multiplex PCR. Of roughly 100,000 clones listed, about 86% were seen once; the top ten hold approximately 14%. Input material: blood. The receptors come from a man aged 25 to 45 in good health.

The chain combines TRBV5-1 with TRBJ2-1, with D possibly TRBD2 on 5 matching bases. Germline V gives CDR1 SGHRS, CDR2 YFSETQ. The CDR3 is made up of 16 amino acids. The V gene lost 5 bases and the J gene lost 14 bases, with 29 bases spanning the gap. This CDR3 is CASRMFTLVVPAREFF. In DNA form, the CDR3 reads TGCGCCAGCAGAATGTTTACTCTAGTGGTACCCGCGAGGGAGTTCTTC. Using reference TRBV5-1 and TRBJ2-1 for the parts outside the CDR3, the full variable domain is KAGVTQTPRYLIKTRGQQVTLSCSPISGHRSVSWYQQTPGQGLQFLFEYFSETQRNKGNFPGRFSGRQFSNSRSEMNVSTLELGDSALYLCASRMFTLVVPAREFFGPGTRLTVL.

The chain carries TRBV5-5 and TRBJ2-2; no reliable D call. Trimming shortened V by 5 bases and J by 2 bases, and 10 bases separated the two germline ends. Germline assignment: CDR1 SGHKS and CDR2 YYEKEE (reference sequence). The CDR3 is 14 residues long. CDR3 nucleotide sequence: TGTGCCAGCAGTTTTTTCGCCAACACCGGGGAGCTGTTTTTT. It codes for CASSFFANTGELFF.

The chain uses TRBV7-9 and TRBJ2-1; possibly TRBD2 for D (5 bases). In germline, CDR1 is SEHNR, CDR2 FQNEAQ (reference sequence). V lost 6 bases and J 0 bases, leaving 9 bases between the germline ends. CDR3 length: 14 residues. The CDR3, as DNA: TGTGCCAGCAGTCTAGCCAGCTCCTACAATGAGCAGTTCTTC. It is translated as CASSLASSYNEQFF.

The rearrangement uses TRBV10-3 and TRBJ1-1, with a possible D match to TRBD1 (5 bases). The CDR3 sequence is 16 residues long. Germline V lookup: CDR1 ENHRY, CDR2 SYGVKD. V lost 0 bases to trimming and J lost 2 bases, with 13 bases between them. The CDR3 sequence is CAISESGTGLNTEAFF. The CDR3 coding sequence is TGTGCCATCAGTGAGTCGGGGACGGGCCTAAACACTGAAGCTTTCTTT.

J is TRBJ2-7 and V is TRBV5-6; 9 nucleotides line up with TRBD1. The CDR3 length is 13 residues. Germline values: CDR1 SGHDT, CDR2 YYEEEE. V lost 0 bases and J lost 6; bases outside the gene matches: 1. Here the CDR3 DNA reads TGTGCCAGCAGCTTGGAGGACAGGGGCGAGCAGTACTTC. Its protein is CASSLEDRGEQYF.

The CDR3 loop is CASSLDVGRTEAFF. CDR3 sequence (DNA): TGCGCCAGCAGCTTGGATGTAGGGAGGACTGAAGCTTTCTTT. V and J are TRBV5-1 and TRBJ1-1, with D unresolved. The germline V and J ends were trimmed by 0 bases and 5 bases, with 11 bases remaining between them. This CDR3 is 14 amino acids long. CDR1 SGHRS and CDR2 YFSETQ come from the germline V gene.

The genes are TRBV6-2 or TRBV6-3 and TRBJ2-1; 7 bases are shared with TRBD2. The V segment lost 5 bases and the J segment 1 base; nucleotides outside the gene matches: 5. The CDR3 is made up of 15 amino acids. Per germline, CDR1 MNHEY and CDR2 SVGEGT. The CDR3 here is CASSGAGISYNEQFF. CDR3 bases: TGTGCCAGCAGTGGAGCGGGAATATCCTACAATGAGCAGTTCTTC.

The rearrangement uses TRBV28 and TRBJ2-7, with D perhaps given as TRBD1 or TRBD2 (5 bases each). The V end was cut by 7 bases, the J end by 3 bases, with 13 bases between. The CDR3 loop spans 13 amino acids. Germline V gene data show CDR1 as MDHEN and CDR2 as SYDVKM. CDR3 protein: CASTPRGRYEQYF. The CDR3 nucleotides are TGTGCCAGCACCCCCCGGGGACGCTACGAGCAGTACTTC.

V usage is TRBV9 and J usage is TRBJ2-3; weak D call: TRBD2 (5 bases). The germline V gene encodes CDR1 SGDLS and CDR2 YYNGEE. The germline V and J ends were trimmed by 0 bases and 0 bases, with 20 bases remaining between them. The CDR3 sequence is 19 residues long. The CDR3: CASSVARSKRPASTDTQYF. The CDR3 nucleotides read TGTGCCAGCAGCGTAGCAAGGAGTAAGCGGCCAGCTAGCACAGATACGCAGTATTTT.

CDR3 residues: CASSPLIELKNIQYF. The CDR3 coding sequence is TGTGCCAGCAGTCCACTCATAGAATTGAAGAACATTCAGTACTTC. The rearrangement joins TRBV27 to TRBJ2-4; unclear D gene. The CDR3 totals 15 residues. V lost 5 bases and J lost 7, with 18 bases in between. Germline CDR1 and CDR2: MNHEY and SMNVEV (reference sequence).

J is TRBJ2-2 and V is TRBV3-1 (or the pseudogene TRBV3-2), with 9 bases that match TRBD2. V trimming: 4 bases; J trimming: 8 bases; junction bases outside the gene matches: 5. Germline V gives CDR1 LGHDT, CDR2 YNNKEL (reference sequence). The CDR3 is made up of 14 amino acids. The CDR3 DNA reads as TGTGCCAGCAGCCGGTCAGCGGGAGGAGGGGAGCTGTTTTTT. It specifies CASSRSAGGGELFF.

The chain uses TRBV6-4 and TRBJ2-3, with D maybe TRBD1 (5 bases). The germline V gene encodes CDR1 MRHNA and CDR2 SNTAGT. The CDR3 spans 14 residues. The V end was cut by 3 bases, the J end by 5 bases, with 12 bases between. CDR3 bases: TGTGCCAGCAGTGAACAAGGGGTTGGAGATACGCAGTATTTT. Its protein product is CASSEQGVGDTQYF.

In this sample, this clone turned up a few times. The rearrangement links TRBV20-1 to TRBJ2-1, with a weak D call TRBD2 (5 bases). Trimming removed 3 bases at V and 10 bases at J, with 22 bases between. The CDR3 runs 15 residues. Per germline, CDR1 DFQATT and CDR2 SNEGSKA (reference sequence). CDR3 sequence reads: CSASIRRSGMKEQFF. CDR3 bases: TGCAGTGCTAGTATTAGGCGGTCCGGGATGAAAGAGCAGTTCTTC.

This clone was seen just once. The V gene is TRBV10-2, the J gene TRBJ2-5, with 8 bases matching TRBD2. CDR1 is WSHSY, CDR2 SAAADI, per germline. J lost 5 bases, V lost 8 bases, and 10 bases had no gene match. The CDR3 loop spans 14 amino acids. The CDR3 coding sequence is TGCGCCAGCGCTATAGCGGGATTGGGGGAGACCCAGTACTTC. Translating gives CASAIAGLGETQYF.

The chain is built from TRBV6-2 or TRBV6-3 and TRBJ1-4, with D unresolved. Trimming removed 5 bases at V and 4 bases at J, with 14 bases between. Germline loops: CDR1 MNHEY, CDR2 SVGEGT. The CDR3 runs to 15 residues. The CDR3 DNA follows: TGTGCCAGCAGTCCCATCCGGCCCTTTAATGAAAAACTGTTTTTT. It specifies CASSPIRPFNEKLFF.

The chain couples TRBV5-1 to TRBJ1-2; 9 bases align to TRBD1. Germline V gene lookup returns CDR1 SGHRS and CDR2 YFSETQ. The J segment lost 9 bases and the V segment lost 1 base, leaving 7 bases of the junction unmatched. The CDR3 spans 14 residues. CDR3 protein: CASSLTGGTASYTF. The CDR3 DNA sequence: TGCGCCAGCAGCTTGACAGGGGGCACTGCTAGCTACACCTTC.

This chain uses TRBV4-1 with TRBJ1-2; tentative D call: TRBD1 (5 bases). The CDR3 totals 18 residues. Germline V CDR1 and CDR2: MGHRA, YSYEKL. V dropped 1 base and J dropped 6 bases, with 24 bases sitting between them. DNA for the CDR3: TGCGCCAGCAGCCAAGGTGTGACTTGGGGCGGGAGGGCAGATGGCTACACCTTC. Translated, it gives CASSQGVTWGGRADGYTF.

This clone was seen just once. V usage is TRBV2 and J usage is TRBJ1-2; D unclear. The CDR3 runs to 15 residues. Looked up from germline, CDR1 is SNHLY and CDR2 is FYNNEI. The V end was cut by 2 bases, the J end by 0 bases, with 10 bases between. The CDR3 coding sequence is TGTGCCAGCAGTGAATTTTCCCAAGCTAACTATGGCTACACCTTC. It specifies CASSEFSQANYGYTF.